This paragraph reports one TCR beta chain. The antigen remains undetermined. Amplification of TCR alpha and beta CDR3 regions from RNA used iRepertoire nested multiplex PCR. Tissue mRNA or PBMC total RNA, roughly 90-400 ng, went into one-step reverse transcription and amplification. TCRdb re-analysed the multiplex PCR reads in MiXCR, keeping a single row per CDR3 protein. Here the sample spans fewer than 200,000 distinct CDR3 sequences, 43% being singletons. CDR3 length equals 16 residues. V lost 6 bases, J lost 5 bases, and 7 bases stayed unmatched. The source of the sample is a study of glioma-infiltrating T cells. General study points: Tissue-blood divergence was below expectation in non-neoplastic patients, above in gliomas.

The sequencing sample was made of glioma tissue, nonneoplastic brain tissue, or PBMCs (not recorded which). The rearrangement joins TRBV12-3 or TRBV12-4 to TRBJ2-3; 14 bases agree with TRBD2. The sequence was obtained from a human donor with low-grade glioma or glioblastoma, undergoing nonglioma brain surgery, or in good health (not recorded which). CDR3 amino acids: CASSLGLAGVVDTQYF. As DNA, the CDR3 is TGTGCCAGCAGCCTGGGACTAGCGGGAGTAGTAGATACGCAGTATTTT.